These 17 T cell receptor beta chains came from one sample sequenced in a study of cytomegalovirus exposure and HLA in healthy donors. Use of 60 Vbeta and 13 Jbeta primers characterized the PCR. Sequenced by immunoSEQ multiplex PCR; TCRdb stores in-frame clones only, minus some. The data contain 110,000 to 150,000 clones, approximately 80% of them singletons. Sequenced material: PBMCs. The receptor source for this set is a woman aged 40-49 years in good health and CMV-seronegative.

The chain uses TRBV2 and TRBJ2-5, with D possibly being TRBD1 (6 bases). Germline CDR1 reads SNHLY; CDR2 reads FYNNEI. Between the trimmed V and J ends, which lost 6 bases and 1 base, there was a span of 9 bases. There are 13 residues in the CDR3. The CDR3 is CASRAGAQETQYF. DNA for the CDR3: TGTGCCAGCAGGGCAGGGGCCCAAGAGACCCAGTACTTC.

The chain joins TRBV19 to TRBJ1-1; 7 nucleotides align to TRBD1. The CDR3 is 17 amino acids. V lost 3 bases and J lost 9; bases outside the gene matches: 19. CDR1 is LNHDA and CDR2 is SQIVND in the germline V gene (reference sequence). Here the CDR3 reads CASSIFPISRRDRKAFF. CDR3 DNA sequence: TGTGCCAGTAGTATTTTCCCAATTTCCCGGCGGGACAGAAAAGCTTTCTTT.

The chain uses TRBV19 and TRBJ1-3; the D gene is possibly TRBD1 (6 bases). This CDR3 region has 15 residues. Germline V gene sequence: CDR1 LNHDA, CDR2 SQIVND (reference sequence). Between the trimmed V and J ends, which lost 6 bases and 0 bases, there was a span of 12 bases. In DNA, the CDR3 is TGTGCCAGTAGCCCCTGGGACACCTCTGGAAACACCATATATTTT. This sequence encodes CASSPWDTSGNTIYF.

The CDR3 coding sequence is TGTGCCAGCACCCTCCCGGGGGGCGAGCAGTACTTC. This encodes CASTLPGGEQYF. The V and J genes are TRBV2 and TRBJ2-7, with 7 nucleotides matching TRBD2. Looked up from germline, CDR1 is SNHLY and CDR2 is FYNNEI. The CDR3 consists of 12 residues. After removal of 7 bases from V and 6 bases from J, the junction contained 6 bases not matched to a gene.

J is TRBJ1-3 and V is TRBV7-8; possibly TRBD1 for D (6 bases). V dropped 5 bases and J dropped 0 bases, with 17 bases sitting between them. The CDR3 sequence is 17 residues long. CDR1 is SGHVS, CDR2 FQNEAQ, per germline. The CDR3 nucleotides are TGTGCCAGCAGCCTCTATGGACAGCCGTCCTCTGGAAACACCATATATTTT. Its translation is CASSLYGQPSSGNTIYF.

This chain uses TRBV27 with TRBJ2-7, with a weak D call TRBD2 (6 bases). Deletions cut 5 bases from V and 4 bases from J, with 15 bases between. The CDR3 totals 14 residues. Germline assignment: CDR1 MNHEY and CDR2 SMNVEV (reference sequence). This CDR3 reads CASSMAGSGYEQYF. The DNA for the CDR3 is TGTGCCAGCAGTATGGCGGGAAGTGGGTACGAGCAGTACTTC.

J is TRBJ1-2 and V is TRBV6-5; TRBD1 aligns across 7 bases. This CDR3 contains 14 residues. CDR1 is MNHEY and CDR2 is SVGAGI in the germline V gene. The V segment lost 6 bases and the J segment 8 bases; nucleotides outside the gene matches: 12. CDR3 sequence reads: CASSLKPTGKGYTF. For the CDR3, the DNA is TGTGCCAGCAGCCTCAAACCGACAGGGAAAGGCTACACCTTC.

V usage is TRBV13 and J usage is TRBJ1-2, with D unclear. CDR1 and CDR2 (germline): PRHDT, FYEKMQ (reference sequence). V lost 6 bases to trimming and J lost 3 bases, with 17 bases between them. The CDR3 sequence is 15 residues long. CDR3 nucleotide sequence: TGTGCCAGCAGTCGTGCGCGGAGGATGGACTATGGCTACACCTTC. The encoded protein is CASSRARRMDYGYTF.

This clone was recorded once. In nucleotides, the CDR3 is TGTGCCAGTAGTATAACAGGGGGCGCATCTAACTATGGCTACACCTTC. Its translation is CASSITGGASNYGYTF. The chain recombines TRBV19 with TRBJ1-2; TRBD1 matches 9 bases. The CDR3 contains 16 residues. V shed 2 bases, J shed 0 bases, and the junction held 4 bases outside the gene matches. CDR1 is LNHDA, CDR2 SQIVND, per germline (reference sequence).

V and J are TRBV5-4 and TRBJ1-1; 8 bases align to TRBD1. V shed 4 bases, J shed 5 bases, and the junction held 10 bases outside the gene matches. The V gene's germline CDR1 is SGHNT and CDR2 YYREEE (reference sequence). This CDR3 region has 15 residues. The CDR3 here is CASSRPTGQGTEAFF. The CDR3 coding sequence is TGTGCCAGCAGCCGCCCCACCGGACAGGGAACTGAAGCTTTCTTT.

The chain carries TRBV5-4 and TRBJ1-2; D gene ambiguous. The V gene's germline CDR1 is SGHNT and CDR2 YYREEE (reference sequence). Trimming took 6 bases from V and 4 from J, leaving 19 bases between them. This CDR3 contains 15 residues. Written as DNA, the CDR3 is TGTGCCAGCAAGGACGGGGAAAGTATAATCTATGGCTACACCTTC. Its translation: CASKDGESIIYGYTF.

The rearrangement links TRBV2 to TRBJ1-4; 10 nucleotides line up with TRBD1. Trimming took 11 bases from V and 1 from J; bases not matched to a gene: 7. CDR1 and CDR2 (germline): SNHLY, FYNNEI. This CDR3 spans 15 amino acids. CDR3 sequence (DNA): TGTGCCGCGTCCCGGGACAGGGGAACTAATGAAAAACTGTTTTTT. This sequence encodes CAASRDRGTNEKLFF. Combining the CDR3 with reference TRBV2 and TRBJ1-4 gives the whole variable domain EPEVTQTPSHQVTQMGQEVILRCVPISNHLYFYWYRQILGQKVEFLVSFYNNEISEKSEIFDDQFSVERPDGSNFTLKIRSTKLEDSAMYFCAASRDRGTNEKLFFGSGTQLSVL.

The chain joins TRBV5-1 to TRBJ1-5, with D unresolved. The germline CDR1 and CDR2 sequences are SGHRS and YFSETQ. The CDR3 has 15 amino acids. The ends were cut back, 0 bases at V and 4 bases at J, with 11 bases in the middle. CDR3 region: CASSLGTQNNQPQHF. CDR3 DNA sequence: TGCGCCAGCAGCTTGGGAACGCAGAATAATCAGCCCCAGCATTTT.

This clone was counted a single time. J is TRBJ1-6 and V is TRBV5-1; 10 bases line up with TRBD1. Germline V gene sequence: CDR1 SGHRS, CDR2 YFSETQ. This CDR3 spans 15 amino acids. The J segment lost 9 bases and the V segment lost 2 bases, leaving 5 bases of the junction unmatched. CDR3: CASSFWDRGISPLHF. The CDR3 bases are TGCGCCAGCAGCTTCTGGGACAGGGGAATTTCACCCCTCCACTTT.

This chain connects TRBV7-2 to TRBJ2-3; 8 nucleotides align to TRBD2. CDR3 size: 15 residues. In germline, CDR1 is SGHTA, CDR2 FQGNSA. J lost 6 bases, V lost 5 bases, and 10 bases had no gene match. CDR3 in amino acids: CASSPVAGLSDTQYF. As DNA, the CDR3 is TGTGCCAGCAGCCCCGTAGCGGGATTGTCGGATACGCAGTATTTT.

The J gene is TRBJ2-7, the V gene TRBV19; D is possibly TRBD1 (5 bases). Trimming removed 2 bases from V and 7 bases from J, with 15 bases in between. The V gene's germline CDR1 is LNHDA and CDR2 SQIVND (reference sequence). The CDR3 runs 14 residues. For the CDR3, the DNA is TGTGCCAGTAGTATATCCAGGGCGGATAGGGAGCAGTACTTC. Amino acids: CASSISRADREQYF.

This chain uses TRBV7-9 with TRBJ2-2; TRBD1 matches at 8 bases. The CDR3 length is 15 residues. The V gene's germline CDR1 is SEHNR and CDR2 FQNEAQ (reference sequence). The J segment lost 3 bases and the V segment lost 1 base, leaving 1 base of the junction unmatched. The CDR3 loop reads CASSLGQGYTGELFF. DNA for the CDR3: TGTGCCAGCAGCTTAGGACAGGGGTACACCGGGGAGCTGTTTTTT.